This is a list of T cell receptor beta chains from one sample in a study of shared clonotypes between healthy human individuals. Libraries were prepared by immunoSEQ multiplex PCR; TCRdb keeps only in-frame clonotypes and omits some of them. Of 2 million to 2.5 million clones listed, approximately 96% are singletons. Specimen: naive CD4+ T cells sorted from blood. These receptors all stem from a young man in good health. CDR3s include the opening cysteine and the closing phenylalanine or tryptophan. The D gene is left open where the match is weak. Not all rows give a size; the values are once, few, many and, for expanded clones, a class.

>TRBV19|once|TRBJ1-2|NA
CASSIGLWQDYGYTF
TGTGCCAGTAGTATCGGGCTCTGGCAGGACTATGGCTACACCTTC
>TRBV2|NA|TRBJ1-6|TRBD1
CASSQTGGSPLHF
TGTGCCAGCAGTCAGACAGGGGGATCACCCCTCCACTTT
>TRBV10-2|once|TRBJ1-1|NA
CASSVQGGSVEAFF
TGCGCCAGCAGTGTACAGGGAGGGTCGGTTGAAGCTTTCTTT
>TRBV6-1|NA|TRBJ2-5|NA
CASTRSQETQYF
TGTGCCAGCACGCGAAGCCAAGAGACCCAGTACTTC
>TRBV7-9|NA|TRBJ1-2|TRBD1
CASSLELPGQSGYTF
TGTGCCAGCAGCTTAGAGTTACCGGGACAGAGCGGCTACACCTTC
>TRBV11-3|NA|TRBJ2-3|NA
CASSLGGWGGTDTQYF
TGTGCCAGCAGCTTAGGAGGGTGGGGAGGCACAGATACGCAGTATTTT
>TRBV6-5|few|TRBJ2-7|NA
CASSYSSGGLYEQYF
TGTGCCAGCAGTTACTCAAGCGGAGGACTATACGAGCAGTACTTC
>TRBV6-1|NA|TRBJ2-2|TRBD1
CASSEPGQVAGELFF
TGTGCCAGCAGTGAACCGGGACAGGTTGCCGGGGAGCTGTTTTTT
>TRBV30|NA|TRBJ1-6|NA
CAWTGFYNSPLHF
TGTGCCTGGACAGGGTTTTATAATTCACCCCTCCACTTT
>TRBV9|NA|TRBJ2-3|NA
CASSVALRGPEGTQYF
TGTGCCAGCAGCGTAGCTCTGCGGGGGCCGGAGGGTACGCAGTATTTT
>TRBV7-2|once|TRBJ1-1|NA
CASSLTGNTEAFF
TGTGCCAGCAGTTTAACGGGGAACACTGAAGCTTTCTTT
>TRBV11-2|NA|TRBJ1-2|TRBD1
CASSLQGGQNYGYTF
TGTGCCAGCAGCTTGCAGGGGGGACAGAACTATGGCTACACCTTC
>TRBV6-1|NA|TRBJ2-5|TRBD2
CASSPALPRGETQYF
TGTGCCAGCAGCCCGGCCCTACCGCGGGGGGAGACCCAGTACTTC
>TRBV5-6|NA|TRBJ2-7|TRBD2
CASSPWTSGYEQYF
TGTGCCAGCAGCCCGTGGACTAGCGGATACGAGCAGTACTTC
>TRBV2|NA|TRBJ2-1|NA
CASSVSRSSYNEQFF
TGTGCCAGCAGTGTAAGCAGGAGCTCCTACAATGAGCAGTTCTTC
>TRBV5-4|NA|TRBJ1-4|TRBD1
CASSRGQGSEKLFF
TGTGCCAGCAGCCGGGGACAGGGAAGTGAAAAACTGTTTTTT
>TRBV30|NA|TRBJ1-6|NA
CAWQTGTYYSPLHF
TGTGCCTGGCAGACCGGGACCTACTATTCACCCCTCCACTTT
>TRBV7-9|NA|TRBJ2-7|NA
CASSSPPGSSYEQYF
TGTGCCAGCAGCTCCCCCCCGGGAAGCTCCTACGAGCAGTACTTC
>TRBV6-1|NA|TRBJ2-2|NA
CASSREPNTGELFF
TGTGCCAGCAGCCGGGAACCGAACACCGGGGAGCTGTTTTTT
>TRBV19|NA|TRBJ1-2|NA
CASSNQGLDYGYTF
TGTGCCAGTAGTAACCAGGGGCTCGACTATGGCTACACCTTC
>TRBV10-3|few|TRBJ1-1|TRBD1
CATGQVRTEAFF
TGTGCCACCGGACAGGTACGAACTGAAGCTTTCTTT
>TRBV6-6|NA|TRBJ2-2|NA
CASGRNTGELFF
TGTGCCAGCGGTAGGAACACCGGGGAGCTGTTTTTT
>TRBV6-5|NA|TRBJ1-5|NA
CASRDTGWGQPQHF
TGTGCCAGCAGAGATACAGGGTGGGGACAGCCCCAGCATTTT
>TRBV30|NA|TRBJ1-2|NA
CAWSGGGGYTF
TGTGCCTGGAGTGGGGGAGGTGGCTACACCTTC
>TRBV6-5|NA|TRBJ1-5|NA
CASSYSQGSQPQHF
TGTGCCAGCAGTTACTCCCAGGGGAGCCAGCCCCAGCATTTT
>TRBV18|NA|TRBJ2-7|NA
CASSPRAGEQYF
TGTGCCAGCTCACCCAGGGCGGGCGAGCAGTACTTC
>TRBV10-3|NA|TRBJ2-3|NA
CAISTPGSGTDTQYF
TGTGCCATCAGTACCCCAGGGAGTGGCACAGATACGCAGTATTTT
>TRBV9|NA|TRBJ1-6|NA
CASSVGTERSPLHF
TGTGCCAGCAGCGTAGGGACGGAACGTTCACCCCTCCACTTT
>TRBV20-1|NA|TRBJ2-7|NA
CSASWDYEQYF
TGCAGTGCTAGTTGGGACTACGAGCAGTACTTC
>TRBV10-2|NA|TRBJ2-1|TRBD2
CASSETGGRYNEQFF
TGCGCCAGCAGTGAAACGGGAGGTAGATACAATGAGCAGTTCTTC
>TRBV7-2|once|TRBJ2-3|TRBD2
CASSFSGSDDTQYF
TGTGCCAGCAGCTTTAGCGGGAGTGATGATACGCAGTATTTT
>TRBV7-8|NA|TRBJ2-5|NA
CASSLDRAETQYF
TGTGCCAGCAGCTTAGACAGGGCAGAGACCCAGTACTTC
>TRBV19|NA|TRBJ2-7|NA
CATNRDGTASYEQYF
TGTGCCACTAACAGGGACGGGACGGCCTCCTACGAGCAGTACTTC
>TRBV29-1|NA|TRBJ2-7|TRBD1
CSVDSGTDFYEQYF
TGCAGCGTTGACTCCGGGACAGATTTCTACGAGCAGTACTTC
>TRBV9|NA|TRBJ1-5|TRBD1
CASSASGTGGLYSNQPQHF
TGTGCCAGCAGCGCATCCGGGACAGGGGGCCTTTATAGCAATCAGCCCCAGCATTTT
>TRBV2|NA|TRBJ2-7|NA
CASNAGSSYEQYF
TGTGCCAGCAACGCAGGGAGCTCCTACGAGCAGTACTTC
>TRBV6-6|NA|TRBJ1-5|TRBD1
CASSPGQGANQPQHF
TGTGCCAGCAGCCCCGGACAGGGGGCTAATCAGCCCCAGCATTTT
>TRBV11-2|NA|TRBJ2-5|NA
CASSFRGGETQYF
TGTGCCAGCAGCTTTAGGGGTGGAGAGACCCAGTACTTC
>TRBV2|NA|TRBJ1-1|TRBD1
CASRLGTGVGTEAFF
TGTGCCAGCAGACTCGGGACAGGGGTCGGCACTGAAGCTTTCTTT
>TRBV28|NA|TRBJ1-1|NA
CASTQSGGRTEAFF
TGTGCCAGCACCCAATCGGGGGGGCGGACTGAAGCTTTCTTT
>TRBV28|NA|TRBJ1-4|NA
CASSLPGSTNEKLFF
TGTGCCAGCAGCCTCCCGGGATCAACTAATGAAAAACTGTTTTTT
>TRBV5-1|NA|TRBJ2-5|NA
CASSLGGTLQETQYF
TGCGCCAGCAGCTTGGGAGGGACTCTTCAAGAGACCCAGTACTTC
>TRBV4-2|NA|TRBJ1-3|NA
CASSQERWTAGNTIYF
TGTGCCAGCAGCCAAGAAAGGTGGACAGCGGGAAACACCATATATTTT
>TRBV6-5|NA|TRBJ1-2|NA
CASSYSSELYGYTF
TGTGCCAGCAGTTACTCGTCTGAACTCTATGGCTACACCTTC
>TRBV25-1|NA|TRBJ2-7|TRBD1
CASSGGTGQYF
TGTGCCAGCAGTGGAGGGACAGGACAGTACTTC
>TRBV28|NA|TRBJ2-1|NA
CASSFRSYNEQFF
TGTGCCAGCAGTTTTCGCTCCTACAATGAGCAGTTCTTC
>TRBV7-9|NA|TRBJ2-7|NA
CASSEQGRSYEQYF
TGTGCCAGCAGCGAACAGGGTCGGTCCTACGAGCAGTACTTC
>TRBV11-2|NA|TRBJ2-1|NA
CASSFGAHNEQFF
TGTGCCAGCAGCTTTGGAGCCCACAATGAGCAGTTCTTC
>TRBV11-2|NA|TRBJ2-7|TRBD1
CASSFEVPGQGTLYEQYF
TGTGCCAGCAGCTTCGAAGTACCGGGACAGGGGACCCTCTACGAGCAGTACTTC
>TRBV4-3|NA|TRBJ2-5|TRBD2
CASSLGLALQETQYF
TGCGCCAGCAGCCTCGGACTAGCGCTCCAAGAGACCCAGTACTTC